This T cell receptor (beta chain) came from a study of T cells in Graves' hyperthyroidism and ophthalmopathy. Whole-study findings and limits: The authors' 13 V-J model separated ophthalmopathy from stable hyperthyroidism. Model-based prediction identified ophthalmopathy a median 6.5 months prior to its onset.

This clonotype was recorded many times. Its antigen is still unknown. Regions amplified from RNA transcripts were the TCR beta CDR3 regions. The primer set for the first-round RT-PCR of the TCR CDR3 was HTBI. TCRdb used MiXCR to reprocess the multiplex PCR reads, holding one entry per CDR3 protein. The sample holds 490,000 or so distinct CDR3 sequences, 22% seen once. This CDR3 spans 13 amino acids. Germline V gene data show CDR1 as SGHAT and CDR2 as FQNNGV. V shed 4 bases and J shed 1 base, with 7 bases lying between them. In making diagnoses, clinical symptoms, serum thyroxine and TRAb, thyroid ultrasound and orbital computed tomography were all used. PBMCs were derived from roughly 10 ml fresh peripheral blood.

This clonotype was sampled from a woman in her 70s with Graves' ophthalmopathy. Sequencing used blood. This rearrangement joins TRBV11-2 to TRBJ1-1; D is ambiguous. The DNA of the CDR3 is TGTGCCAGCAGCTACTTTGGGAACACTGAAGCTTTCTTT. This sequence encodes CASSYFGNTEAFF.